The rows below give T cell receptor beta chains drawn from one sample of a study of regulatory T cells. Assay: immunoSEQ multiplex PCR; the TCRdb copy retains only in-frame clones and omits some. This sample has 20,000 to 25,000 clones, with 90% to 95% found just once. Sequenced sample: CD8+ T cells sorted from blood. These receptors originate from a child aged 2 to 10 with CD3G deficiency. The CDR3 runs from the conserved cysteine through the conserved F or W. Fields, in order: V gene, J gene, D gene, clone size, CDR3 DNA, CDR3 protein. The D gene is left open where the match is weak. Clone size is stated in some rows and not others, as once, few, many or a class when expanded.

>TRBV5-1|TRBJ2-3|.|.
TGCGCCAGCAATCTAGGGGAGTCAGGCGCAGATACGCAGTATTTT
CASNLGESGADTQYF
>TRBV5-1|TRBJ2-1|.|.
TGCGCCAGCAGCGGGGAGAACTACAATGAGCAGTTCTTC
CASSGENYNEQFF
>TRBV7-8|TRBJ2-3|TRBD2|.
TGTGCCAGCAGCTTCCAGACAGCGGGAGGGCCCCCAGATACGCAGTATTTT
CASSFQTAGGPPDTQYF
>TRBV27|TRBJ2-7|.|.
TGTGCCAGCAGTCCCGATGGGCTAGCGCTTAACGAGCAGTACTTC
CASSPDGLALNEQYF
>TRBV5-1|TRBJ1-1|.|.
TGCGCCAGCAGCTTGGCTCCGGGGCACACTGAAGCTTTCTTT
CASSLAPGHTEAFF
>TRBV28|TRBJ1-1|.|.
TGTGCCAGCCTTGCCCCTCTCAACACTGAAGCTTTCTTT
CASLAPLNTEAFF
>TRBV28|TRBJ2-7|TRBD2|.
TGTGCCAGCAGTTCCGGGACTAGCGGAATCAATCCCTACGAGCAGTACTTC
CASSSGTSGINPYEQYF
>TRBV28|TRBJ1-1|TRBD1|.
TGTGCCAGCAGTCTACGGACAGGGACTGAAGCTTTCTTT
CASSLRTGTEAFF
>TRBV6-6|TRBJ1-1|.|.
TGTGCCAGCAGTTACTCGATGGTCGCTTTCTTT
CASSYSMVAFF
>TRBV19|TRBJ2-6|.|.
TGTGCCAGTAGTATCTCGTCTGGGGCCAACGTCCTGACTTTC
CASSISSGANVLTF
>TRBV28|TRBJ2-7|TRBD1|.
TGTGCCAGCAGTCTAGGGAGAGACAGGGTATTGTCCTACGAGCAGTACTTC
CASSLGRDRVLSYEQYF
>TRBV7-6|TRBJ2-7|.|.
TGTGCCAGCAGCTTAAGCGGACCGGGCGAGCAGTACTTC
CASSLSGPGEQYF
>TRBV6-1|TRBJ2-7|TRBD2|.
TGTGCCAGCAGTTTACTAGCGGGAGGTTCCTACGAGCAGTACTTC
CASSLLAGGSYEQYF
>TRBV19|TRBJ1-1|TRBD1|.
TGTGCCAGCAGCCCTTCGGACAGGGCGAACACTGAAGCTTTCTTT
CASSPSDRANTEAFF
>TRBV28|TRBJ2-7|.|.
TGTGCCAGCAGCCAAGGAGGAGTAGGGACCGAGCAGTACTTC
CASSQGGVGTEQYF
>TRBV28|TRBJ2-7|TRBD2|.
TGTGCCAGCAGTCCACCGGGACTAGCAGCCTACGAGCAGTACTTC
CASSPPGLAAYEQYF
>TRBV19|TRBJ1-4|TRBD1|.
TGTGCCAGTAGTATCGGAGGCGGGACAGGGAATGAAAAACTGTTTTTT
CASSIGGGTGNEKLFF
>TRBV7-9|TRBJ2-5|.|once
TGTGCCAGCAGCTTAGTGGGGGAAGGAGAGACCCAGTACTTC
CASSLVGEGETQYF
>TRBV7-8|TRBJ2-7|.|.
TGTGCCAGCAGCCTCCTTGACGGATTTGACGAGCAGTACTTC
CASSLLDGFDEQYF
>TRBV30|TRBJ2-1|TRBD1|.
TGTGCCTGGAGTTGGACAGGGGTAGGTGAGCAGTTCTTC
CAWSWTGVGEQFF
>TRBV5-1|TRBJ1-2|TRBD1|.
TGCGCCAGCAGCTTGGCCCCGGGACAGGGGGCCCTTGCCTATGGCTACACCTTC
CASSLAPGQGALAYGYTF
>TRBV27|TRBJ2-1|TRBD2|.
TGTGCCAGCAGTCCCGGGACTAGCGGACAAAATGAGCAGTTCTTC
CASSPGTSGQNEQFF
>TRBV10-2|TRBJ1-2|.|.
TGCGCCAGCAGCGCCAACAGGATCGGTAATGGCTACACCTTC
CASSANRIGNGYTF
>TRBV28|TRBJ2-7|.|.
TGTGCCAGCAGTAAGATTGGCAGCCATTACGAGCAGTACTTC
CASSKIGSHYEQYF
>TRBV10-3|TRBJ2-1|.|.
TGTGCCATCAGCTCGGACGGGGAGTACAATGAGCAGTTCTTC
CAISSDGEYNEQFF
>TRBV28|TRBJ2-1|TRBD2|.
TGTGCCAGCAGCCTAGCGGGGAGCTCCTACAATGAGCAGTTCTTC
CASSLAGSSYNEQFF
>TRBV10-3|TRBJ1-2|.|.
TGTGCCATCAGGACACCTCATGGCTACACCTTC
CAIRTPHGYTF
>TRBV11-2|TRBJ2-7|.|few
TGTGCCAGCAGCTTAGCTTCTCCCTACGAGCAGTACTTC
CASSLASPYEQYF
>TRBV7-9|TRBJ1-4|.|.
TGTGCCAGCAGCTCACCAAGGGTTGGGGATGAAAAACTGTTTTTT
CASSSPRVGDEKLFF
>TRBV6-1|TRBJ2-7|.|.
TGTGCCAGCAGTCTGGACAGTCCCTACGAGCAGTACTTC
CASSLDSPYEQYF
>TRBV28|TRBJ2-3|.|.
TGTGCCAGCAGTTTAAGACGGAGCACAGATACGCAGTATTTT
CASSLRRSTDTQYF
>TRBV27|TRBJ2-1|.|.
TGTGCCACAAAGGGGGGGAAACACAATGAGCAGTTCTTC
CATKGGKHNEQFF
>TRBV28|TRBJ2-7|.|.
TGTGCCAGCAGTTTACGGGGGGCGCGGTACGAGCAGTACTTC
CASSLRGARYEQYF
>TRBV6-1|TRBJ2-5|.|.
TGTGCCAGCAGTGAAGGAGGGGTAGAAGCCCAGTACTTC
CASSEGGVEAQYF
>TRBV13|TRBJ2-1|TRBD2|.
TGTGCCAGCAGCTACCGGCCCGGGACTAGAAGTTTCTTC
CASSYRPGTRSFF
>TRBV5-1|TRBJ2-7|TRBD1|.
TGCGCCAGCAGCCCCGGACAGGGCCTAGCATACGAGCAGTACTTC
CASSPGQGLAYEQYF
>TRBV7-6|TRBJ2-2|.|.
TGTGCCAGCAGTCCTGGGACCAACGCGAACACCGGGGAGCTGTTTTTT
CASSPGTNANTGELFF
>TRBV6-1|TRBJ2-7|TRBD2|.
TGTGCCAGTGGGGCGGGGGTGGCAGTAGACTTC
CASGAGVAVDF
>TRBV28|TRBJ1-2|.|.
TGTGCCAGCAGTACCCTTACGGGGACAAAGGGTTACTATGGCTACACCTTC
CASSTLTGTKGYYGYTF
>TRBV10-3|TRBJ1-6|.|.
TGTGCCACCGCTTGGGGGGAGAATTCACCCCTCCACTTT
CATAWGENSPLHF
>TRBV28|TRBJ1-1|.|.
TGTGCCAGCAATCTCCGCTCGACAGGTAACGCTGAAGCTTTCTTT
CASNLRSTGNAEAFF
>TRBV28|TRBJ2-7|.|.
TGTGCCAGCAGTCCCCTGGTGGGCTATCCCGAGCAGTACTTC
CASSPLVGYPEQYF
>TRBV7-3|TRBJ2-5|.|.
TGTGCCAGCAGCTTAGCGTGGACCCAGTACTTC
CASSLAWTQYF
>TRBV28|TRBJ1-1|.|.
TGTGCCAGCAGTGACTCGGGACATATGAACACTGAAGCTTTCTTT
CASSDSGHMNTEAFF
>TRBV6-1|TRBJ2-2|TRBD2|.
TGTGCCAGCAGTCCCCTAGCGGGAGGCACCGGGGAGCTGTTTTTT
CASSPLAGGTGELFF
>TRBV28|TRBJ2-1|.|.
TGTGCCAGCAGTTTATTGGGTGTCTACAATGAGCAGTTCTTC
CASSLLGVYNEQFF
>TRBV7-9|TRBJ2-7|.|.
TGTGCCAGCAGCTTAGAGGGGCCAAGCGACGAGCAGTACTTC
CASSLEGPSDEQYF
>TRBV5-1|TRBJ2-1|.|.
TGCGCCAGCAGCTTGGAGGGGAGTCTTAATGAGCAGTTCTTC
CASSLEGSLNEQFF